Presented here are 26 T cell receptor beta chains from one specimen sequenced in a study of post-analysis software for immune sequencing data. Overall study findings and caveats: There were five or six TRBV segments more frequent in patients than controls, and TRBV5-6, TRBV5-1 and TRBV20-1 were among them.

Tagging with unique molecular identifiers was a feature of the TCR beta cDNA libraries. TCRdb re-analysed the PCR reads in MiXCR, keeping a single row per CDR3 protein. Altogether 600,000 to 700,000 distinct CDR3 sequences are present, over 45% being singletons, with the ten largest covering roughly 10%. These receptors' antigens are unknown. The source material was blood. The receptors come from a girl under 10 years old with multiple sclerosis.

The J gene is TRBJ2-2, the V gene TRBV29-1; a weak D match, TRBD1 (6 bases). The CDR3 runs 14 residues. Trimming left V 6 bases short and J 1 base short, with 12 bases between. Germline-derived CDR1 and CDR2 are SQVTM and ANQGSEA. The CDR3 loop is CSVPGVRNTGELFF. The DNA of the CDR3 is TGCAGCGTACCAGGGGTTAGGAACACCGGGGAGCTGTTTTTT.

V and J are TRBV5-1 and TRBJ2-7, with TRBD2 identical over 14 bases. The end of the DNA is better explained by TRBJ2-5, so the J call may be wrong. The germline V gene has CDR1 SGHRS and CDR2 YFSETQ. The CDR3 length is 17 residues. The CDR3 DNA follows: TGCGCCAGCAGCATGCGGGGACTAGCGGGAGCCCCAGAGACCCAGTACTTC. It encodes CASSMRGLAGAPETQYF.

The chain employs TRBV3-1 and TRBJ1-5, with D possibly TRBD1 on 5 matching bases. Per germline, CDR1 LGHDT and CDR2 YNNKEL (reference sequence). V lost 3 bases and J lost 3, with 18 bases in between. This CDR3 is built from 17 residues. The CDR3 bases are TGTGCCAGCAGCCAGTCGAGGGGAACGCTGGACAATCAGCCCCAGCATTTT. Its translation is CASSQSRGTLDNQPQHF. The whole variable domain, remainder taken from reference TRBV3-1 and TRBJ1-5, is DTAVSQTPKYLVTQMGNDKSIKCEQNLGHDTMYWYKQDSKKFLKIMFSYNNKELIINETVPNRFSPKSPDKAHLNLHINSLELGDSAVYFCASSQSRGTLDNQPQHFGDGTRLSIL.

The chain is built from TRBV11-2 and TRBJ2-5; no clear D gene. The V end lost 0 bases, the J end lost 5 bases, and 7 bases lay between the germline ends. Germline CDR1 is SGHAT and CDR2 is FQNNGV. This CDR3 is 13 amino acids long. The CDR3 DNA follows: TGTGCCAGCAGCTTAGATGGGTGGGAGACCCAGTACTTC. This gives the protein CASSLDGWETQYF.

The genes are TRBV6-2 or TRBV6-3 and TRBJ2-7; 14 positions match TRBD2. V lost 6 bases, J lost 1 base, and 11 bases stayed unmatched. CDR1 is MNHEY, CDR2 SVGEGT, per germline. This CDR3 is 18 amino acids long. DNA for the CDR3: TGTGCCAGCAGCCTCGGACTAGCGGGGGGTTCTCATTCCTACGAGCAGTACTTC. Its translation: CASSLGLAGGSHSYEQYF.

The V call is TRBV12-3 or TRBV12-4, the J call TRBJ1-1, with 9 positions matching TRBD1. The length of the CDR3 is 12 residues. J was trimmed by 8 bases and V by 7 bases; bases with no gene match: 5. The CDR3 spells CASTTGGREAFF. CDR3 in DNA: TGTGCCAGCACTACAGGGGGCCGGGAAGCTTTCTTT.

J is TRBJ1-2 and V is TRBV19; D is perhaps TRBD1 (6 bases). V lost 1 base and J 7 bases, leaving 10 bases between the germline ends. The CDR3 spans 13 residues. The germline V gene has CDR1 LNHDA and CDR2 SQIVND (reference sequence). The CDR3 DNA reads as TGTGCCAGTAGTATAGCCTTACAGGGTGGCTACACCTTC. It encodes CASSIALQGGYTF.

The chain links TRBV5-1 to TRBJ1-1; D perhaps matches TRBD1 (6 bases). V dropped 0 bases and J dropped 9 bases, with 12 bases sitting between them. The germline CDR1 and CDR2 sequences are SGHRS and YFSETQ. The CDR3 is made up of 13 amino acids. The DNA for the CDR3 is TGCGCCAGCAGCTTGGAGTATCAGGGGAAAGCTTTCTTT. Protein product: CASSLEYQGKAFF.

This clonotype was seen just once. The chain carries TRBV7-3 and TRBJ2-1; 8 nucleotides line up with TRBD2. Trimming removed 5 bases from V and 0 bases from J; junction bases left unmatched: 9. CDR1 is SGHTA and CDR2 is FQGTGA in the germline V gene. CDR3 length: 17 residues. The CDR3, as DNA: TGTGCCAGCAGCGAACCGGGGAGCGGGAGCTCCTACAATGAGCAGTTCTTC. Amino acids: CASSEPGSGSSYNEQFF.

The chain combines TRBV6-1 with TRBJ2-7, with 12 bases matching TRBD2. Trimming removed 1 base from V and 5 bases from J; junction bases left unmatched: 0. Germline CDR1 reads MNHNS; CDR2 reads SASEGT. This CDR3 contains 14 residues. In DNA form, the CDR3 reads TGTGCCAGCAGTGAAGGACTAGCGGGAGACGAGCAGTACTTC. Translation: CASSEGLAGDEQYF.

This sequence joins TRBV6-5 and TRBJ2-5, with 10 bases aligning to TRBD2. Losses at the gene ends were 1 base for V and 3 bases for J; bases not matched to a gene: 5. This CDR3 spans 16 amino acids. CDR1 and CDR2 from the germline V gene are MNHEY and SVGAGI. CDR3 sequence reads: CASSYFWTSGEETQYF. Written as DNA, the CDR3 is TGTGCCAGCAGTTACTTTTGGACTAGCGGAGAAGAGACCCAGTACTTC.

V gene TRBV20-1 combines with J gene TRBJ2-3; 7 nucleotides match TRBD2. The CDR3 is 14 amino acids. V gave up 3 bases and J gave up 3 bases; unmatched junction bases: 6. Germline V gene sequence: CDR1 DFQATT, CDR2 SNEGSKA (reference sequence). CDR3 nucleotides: TGCAGTGCTAGTGTTCTAGCGGTGACAGATACGCAGTATTTT. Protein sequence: CSASVLAVTDTQYF.

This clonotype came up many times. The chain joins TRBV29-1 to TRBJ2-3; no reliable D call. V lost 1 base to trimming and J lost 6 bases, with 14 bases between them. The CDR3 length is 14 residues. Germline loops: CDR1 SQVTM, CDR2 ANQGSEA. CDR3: CSVEGNRLGDTQYF. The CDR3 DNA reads TGCAGCGTTGAAGGCAATAGGTTAGGGGATACGCAGTATTTT.

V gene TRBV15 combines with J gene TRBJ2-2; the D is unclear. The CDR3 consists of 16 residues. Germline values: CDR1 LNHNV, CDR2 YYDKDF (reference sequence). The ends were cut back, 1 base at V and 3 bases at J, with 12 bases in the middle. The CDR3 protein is CATSRVQGRDTGELFF. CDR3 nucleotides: TGTGCCACCAGCAGAGTACAAGGCCGGGACACCGGGGAGCTGTTTTTT.

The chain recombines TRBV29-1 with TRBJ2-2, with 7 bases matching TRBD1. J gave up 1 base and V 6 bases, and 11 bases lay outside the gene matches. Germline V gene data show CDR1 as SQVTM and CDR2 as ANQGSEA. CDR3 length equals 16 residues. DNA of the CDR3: TGCAGCGTCCAAAAGGGGCAGGGGGTGAACACCGGGGAGCTGTTTTTT. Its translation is CSVQKGQGVNTGELFF.

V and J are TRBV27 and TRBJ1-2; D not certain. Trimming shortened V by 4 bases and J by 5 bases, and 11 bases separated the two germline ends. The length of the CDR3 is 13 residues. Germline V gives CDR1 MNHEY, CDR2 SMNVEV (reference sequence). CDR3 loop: CASSSLSEYGYTF. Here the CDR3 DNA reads TGTGCCAGCAGTTCGCTATCGGAGTATGGCTACACCTTC.

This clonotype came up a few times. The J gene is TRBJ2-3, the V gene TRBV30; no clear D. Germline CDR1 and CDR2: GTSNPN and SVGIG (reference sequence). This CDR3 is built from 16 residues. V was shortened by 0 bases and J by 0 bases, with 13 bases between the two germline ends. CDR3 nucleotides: TGTGCCTGGAGTGTAAGCCGGATTTCTAGCACAGATACGCAGTATTTT. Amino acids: CAWSVSRISSTDTQYF.

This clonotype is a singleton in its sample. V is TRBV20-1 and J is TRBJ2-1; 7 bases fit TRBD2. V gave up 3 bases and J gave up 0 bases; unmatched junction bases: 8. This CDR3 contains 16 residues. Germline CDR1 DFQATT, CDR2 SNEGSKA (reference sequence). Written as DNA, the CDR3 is TGCAGTGCTAGGGGGAGGGACGGGAGCTCCTACAATGAGCAGTTCTTC. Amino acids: CSARGRDGSSYNEQFF.

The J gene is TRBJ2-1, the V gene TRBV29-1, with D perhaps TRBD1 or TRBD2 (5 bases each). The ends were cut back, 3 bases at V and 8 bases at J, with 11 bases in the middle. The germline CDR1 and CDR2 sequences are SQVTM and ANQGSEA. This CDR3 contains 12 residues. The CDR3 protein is CSVESRDHEQFF. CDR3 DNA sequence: TGCAGCGTTGAGAGCAGGGACCATGAGCAGTTCTTC.

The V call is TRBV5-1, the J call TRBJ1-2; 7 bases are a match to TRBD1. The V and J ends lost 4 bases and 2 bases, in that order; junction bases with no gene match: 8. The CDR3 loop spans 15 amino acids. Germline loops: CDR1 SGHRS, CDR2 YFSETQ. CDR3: CASSPPGQINYGYTF. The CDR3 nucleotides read TGCGCCAGCAGCCCCCCGGGACAGATAAACTATGGCTACACCTTC.

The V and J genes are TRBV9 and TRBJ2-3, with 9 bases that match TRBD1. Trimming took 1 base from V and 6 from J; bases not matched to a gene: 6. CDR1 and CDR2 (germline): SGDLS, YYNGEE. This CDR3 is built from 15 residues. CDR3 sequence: CASSVTGGAYDTQYF. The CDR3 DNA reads TGTGCCAGCAGCGTAACAGGGGGCGCATACGATACGCAGTATTTT.

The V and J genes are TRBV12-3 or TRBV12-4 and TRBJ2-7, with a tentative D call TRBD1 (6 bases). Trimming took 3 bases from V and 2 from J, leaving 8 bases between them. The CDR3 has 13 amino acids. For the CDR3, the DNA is TGTGCCAGCAGTTTCAGGGGTACCTACGAGCAGTACTTC. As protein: CASSFRGTYEQYF.

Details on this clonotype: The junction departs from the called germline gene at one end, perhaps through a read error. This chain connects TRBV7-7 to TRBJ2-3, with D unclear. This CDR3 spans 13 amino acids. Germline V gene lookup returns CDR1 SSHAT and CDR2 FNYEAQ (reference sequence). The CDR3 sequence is CASSLEQTDTQYF. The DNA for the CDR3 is TGTGCTAGCAGCCTCGAACAGACAGATACGCAGTATTTT.

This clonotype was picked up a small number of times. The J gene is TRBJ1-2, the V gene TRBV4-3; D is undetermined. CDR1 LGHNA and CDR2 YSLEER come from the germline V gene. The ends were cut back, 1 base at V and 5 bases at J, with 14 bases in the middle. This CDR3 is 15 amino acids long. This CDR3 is CASSQGYSLRYGYTF. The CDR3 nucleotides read TGCGCCAGCAGCCAAGGGTACAGCCTACGATATGGCTACACCTTC.

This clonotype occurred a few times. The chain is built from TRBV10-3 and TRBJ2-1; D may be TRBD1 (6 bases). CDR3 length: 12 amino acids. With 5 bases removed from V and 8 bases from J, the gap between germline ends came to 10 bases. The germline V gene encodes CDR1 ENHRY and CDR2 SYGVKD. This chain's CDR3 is CAISQGHDEQFF. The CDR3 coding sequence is TGTGCCATCAGTCAGGGGCACGATGAGCAGTTCTTC.

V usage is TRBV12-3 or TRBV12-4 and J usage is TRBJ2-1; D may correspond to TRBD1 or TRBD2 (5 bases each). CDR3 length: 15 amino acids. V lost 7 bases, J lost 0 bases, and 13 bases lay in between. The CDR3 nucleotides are TGTGCCAGCACTTGGGACGGTAGCTCCTACAATGAGCAGTTCTTC. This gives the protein CASTWDGSSYNEQFF.